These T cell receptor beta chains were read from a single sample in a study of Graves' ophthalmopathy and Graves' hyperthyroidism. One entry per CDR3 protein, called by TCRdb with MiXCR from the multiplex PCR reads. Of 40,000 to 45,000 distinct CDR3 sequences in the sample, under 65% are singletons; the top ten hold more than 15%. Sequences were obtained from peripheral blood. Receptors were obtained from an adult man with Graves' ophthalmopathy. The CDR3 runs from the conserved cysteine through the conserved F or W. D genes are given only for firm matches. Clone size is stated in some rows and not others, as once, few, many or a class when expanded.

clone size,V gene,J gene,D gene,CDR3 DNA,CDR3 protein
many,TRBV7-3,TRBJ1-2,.,TGTGCCAGCAGCGTCGGGCCCCAGTCCTATGGCTACACCTTC,CASSVGPQSYGYTF
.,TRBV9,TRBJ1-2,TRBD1,TGTGCCAGCAGCCCAGGGGGGTGGGGCTACACCTTC,CASSPGGWGYTF
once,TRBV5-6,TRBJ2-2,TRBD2,TGTGCCAGCAGCTTGGCCGCTAGCGGGAGGGCCCGCGGCGAGCTGTTTTTT,CASSLAASGRARGELFF
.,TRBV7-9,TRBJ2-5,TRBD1,TGTGCCAGCAGCAGAACAGGGGCAGAGACCCAGTACTTC,CASSRTGAETQYF
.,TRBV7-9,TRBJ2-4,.,TGTGCCAGCAGCGCGGCCGGAACGGGAAACATTCAGTACTTC,CASSAAGTGNIQYF
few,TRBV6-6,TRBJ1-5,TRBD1,TGTGCCAGCAGTACCCGGAAAGGGGGCGGGCAGCCCCAGCATTTT,CASSTRKGGGQPQHF
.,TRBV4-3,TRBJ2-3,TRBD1,TGCGCCAGCAGCCGAGGTTCGAGACAGGGCTTCACGGATACGCAGTATTTT,CASSRGSRQGFTDTQYF
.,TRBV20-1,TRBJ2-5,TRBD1,TGCAGTGCTGACACCGGGACAGGGGGCCAAGAGACCCAGTACTTC,CSADTGTGGQETQYF
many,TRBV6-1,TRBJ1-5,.,TGTGCCAGCACTTTAATGGACGAGGGCAATCAGCCCCAGCATTTT,CASTLMDEGNQPQHF
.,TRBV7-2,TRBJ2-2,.,.,CASSLGGTDTQYFGPGTTGELFF
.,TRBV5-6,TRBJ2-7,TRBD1,TGTGCCAGCAGCTGGGCCGGGACAGGGTACGAGCAGTACTTC,CASSWAGTGYEQYF
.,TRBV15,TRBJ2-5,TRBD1,TGTGCCACCAGCAACCGGGACAGGGGGCGGTGGTTTGAGACCCAGTACTTC,CATSNRDRGRWFETQYF
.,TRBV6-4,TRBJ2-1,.,TGTGCCAGCAGTGAAAGCGGGTGTAGGAATGAGCAGTTCTTC,CASSESGCRNEQFF
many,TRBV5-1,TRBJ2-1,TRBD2,TGCGCCAGCAGCTTGGGTCCCCGGGGGGGTGGGAATGAGCAGTTCTTC,CASSLGPRGGGNEQFF
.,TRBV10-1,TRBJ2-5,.,TGCGGCAGCAGTGTGTCCATTTGGGAGACCCAGTACTTC,CGSSVSIWETQYF
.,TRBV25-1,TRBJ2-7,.,TGTGCCAGCACCGGCAACTCCTACGAGCAGTACTTC,CASTGNSYEQYF
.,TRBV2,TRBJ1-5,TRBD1,TGTGCCAGCAGTGCGAGTACAGGGGATAATCAGCCCCAGCATTTT,CASSASTGDNQPQHF